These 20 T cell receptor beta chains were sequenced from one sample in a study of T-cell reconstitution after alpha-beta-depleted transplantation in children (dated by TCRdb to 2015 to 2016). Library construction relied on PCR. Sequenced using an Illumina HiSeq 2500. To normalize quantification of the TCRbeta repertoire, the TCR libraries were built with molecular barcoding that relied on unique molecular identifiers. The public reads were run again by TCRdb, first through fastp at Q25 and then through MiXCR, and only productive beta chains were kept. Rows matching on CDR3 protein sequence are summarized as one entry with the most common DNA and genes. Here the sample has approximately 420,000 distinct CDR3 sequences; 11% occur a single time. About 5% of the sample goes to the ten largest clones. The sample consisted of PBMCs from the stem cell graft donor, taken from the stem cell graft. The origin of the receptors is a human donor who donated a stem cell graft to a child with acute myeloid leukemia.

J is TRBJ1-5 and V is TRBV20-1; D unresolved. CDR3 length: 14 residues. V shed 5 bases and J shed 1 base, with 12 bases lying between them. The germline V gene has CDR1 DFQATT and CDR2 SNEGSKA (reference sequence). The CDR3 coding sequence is TGCAGTGCTCTTCTCGGAGGGAGCAATCAGCCCCAGCATTTT. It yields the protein CSALLGGSNQPQHF.

The CDR3 bases are TGCAGCGTCGACCAGATAGCCTCCTACAATGAGCAGTTCTTC. As protein: CSVDQIASYNEQFF. The rearrangement links TRBV29-1 to TRBJ2-1; D gene unclear. This CDR3 spans 14 amino acids. V dropped 6 bases and J dropped 0 bases, with 12 bases sitting between them. The germline gives CDR1 SQVTM, CDR2 ANQGSEA.

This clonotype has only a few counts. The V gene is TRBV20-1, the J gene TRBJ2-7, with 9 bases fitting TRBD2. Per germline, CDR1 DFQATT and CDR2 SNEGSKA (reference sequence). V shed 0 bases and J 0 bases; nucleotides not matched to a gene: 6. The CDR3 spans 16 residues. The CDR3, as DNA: TGCAGTGCTAGAGATCTGGGACTAGCTACCTCCTACGAGCAGTACTTC. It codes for CSARDLGLATSYEQYF.

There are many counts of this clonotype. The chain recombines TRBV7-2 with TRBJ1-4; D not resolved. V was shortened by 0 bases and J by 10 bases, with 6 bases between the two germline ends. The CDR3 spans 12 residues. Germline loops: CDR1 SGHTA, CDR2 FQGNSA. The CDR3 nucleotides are TGTGCCAGCAGCTTAGCAGGGTCAAAACTGTTTTTT. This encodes CASSLAGSKLFF.

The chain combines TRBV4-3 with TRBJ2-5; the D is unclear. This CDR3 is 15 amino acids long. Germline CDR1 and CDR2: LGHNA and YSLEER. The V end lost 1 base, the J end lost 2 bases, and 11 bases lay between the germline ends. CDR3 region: CASSQGGARQETQYF. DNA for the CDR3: TGCGCCAGCAGCCAAGGTGGCGCGAGACAAGAGACCCAGTACTTC.

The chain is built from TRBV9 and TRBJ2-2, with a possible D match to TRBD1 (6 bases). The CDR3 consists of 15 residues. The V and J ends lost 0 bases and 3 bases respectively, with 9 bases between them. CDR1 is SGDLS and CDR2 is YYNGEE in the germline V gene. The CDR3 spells CASSVGDTHTGELFF. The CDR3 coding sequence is TGTGCCAGCAGCGTAGGGGACACCCACACCGGGGAGCTGTTTTTT.

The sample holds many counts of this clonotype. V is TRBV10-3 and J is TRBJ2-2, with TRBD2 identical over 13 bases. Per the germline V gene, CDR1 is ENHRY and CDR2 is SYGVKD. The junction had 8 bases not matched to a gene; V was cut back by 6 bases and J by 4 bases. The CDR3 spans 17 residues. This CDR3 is CAIRGTSGTSGTGELFF. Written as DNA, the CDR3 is TGTGCCATCAGGGGGACTAGCGGGACGTCGGGCACCGGGGAGCTGTTTTTT.

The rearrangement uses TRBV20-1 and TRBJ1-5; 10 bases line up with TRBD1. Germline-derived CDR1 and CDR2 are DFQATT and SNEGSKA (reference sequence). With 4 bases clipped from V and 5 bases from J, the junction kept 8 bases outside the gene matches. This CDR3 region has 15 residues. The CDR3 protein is CSANPGQGRDQPQHF. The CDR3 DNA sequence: TGCAGTGCTAACCCGGGACAGGGGCGAGATCAGCCCCAGCATTTT.

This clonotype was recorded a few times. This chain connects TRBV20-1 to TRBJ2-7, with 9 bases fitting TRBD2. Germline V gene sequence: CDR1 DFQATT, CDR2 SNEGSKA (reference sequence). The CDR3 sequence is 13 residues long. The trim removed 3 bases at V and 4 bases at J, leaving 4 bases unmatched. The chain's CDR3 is CSARGLAGYEQYF. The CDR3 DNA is TGCAGTGCTAGGGGTCTAGCGGGATACGAGCAGTACTTC.

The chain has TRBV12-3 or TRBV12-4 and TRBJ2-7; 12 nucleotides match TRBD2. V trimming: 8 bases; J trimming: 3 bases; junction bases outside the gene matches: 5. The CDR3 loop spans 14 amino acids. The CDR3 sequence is CASGKGLAGYEQYF. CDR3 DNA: TGTGCCAGCGGAAAGGGACTAGCGGGCTACGAGCAGTACTTC.

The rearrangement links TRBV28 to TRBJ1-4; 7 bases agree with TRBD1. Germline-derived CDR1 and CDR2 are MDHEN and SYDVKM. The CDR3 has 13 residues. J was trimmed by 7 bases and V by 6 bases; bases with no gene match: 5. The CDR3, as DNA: TGTGCCAGCAGGTCGACAGGGTCTGAAAAACTGTTTTTT. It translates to CASRSTGSEKLFF.

The CDR3 region is CASSLGTGGVKNIQYF. The CDR3 bases are TGTGCCAGCAGCTTGGGGACAGGGGGGGTCAAAAACATTCAGTACTTC. The chain joins TRBV7-2 to TRBJ2-4; 11 bases line up with TRBD1. Germline-derived CDR1 and CDR2 are SGHTA and FQGNSA. The CDR3 is 16 amino acids. With V trimmed by 3 bases and J by 3 bases, 4 bases remained unmatched.

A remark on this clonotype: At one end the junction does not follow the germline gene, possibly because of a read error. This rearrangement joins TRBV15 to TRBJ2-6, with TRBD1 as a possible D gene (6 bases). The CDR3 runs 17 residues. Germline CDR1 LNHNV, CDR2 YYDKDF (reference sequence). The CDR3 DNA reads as TGTGCCACCAGCAGGGGGGACACAGGGACCGGGGCCAACGGCCTGACTTTC. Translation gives CATSRGDTGTGANGLTF.

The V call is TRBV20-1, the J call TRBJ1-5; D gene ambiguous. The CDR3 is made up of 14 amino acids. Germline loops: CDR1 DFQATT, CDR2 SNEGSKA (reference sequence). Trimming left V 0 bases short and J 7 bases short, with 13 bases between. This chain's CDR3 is CSAREWQTGQPQHF. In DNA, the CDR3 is TGCAGTGCTAGAGAGTGGCAGACTGGGCAGCCCCAGCATTTT.

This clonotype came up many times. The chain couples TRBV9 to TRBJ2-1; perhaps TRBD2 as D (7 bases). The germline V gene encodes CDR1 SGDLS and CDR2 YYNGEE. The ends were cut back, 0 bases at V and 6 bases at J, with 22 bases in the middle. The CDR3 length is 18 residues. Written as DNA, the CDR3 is TGTGCCAGCAGCGTAGAAGCCTGGGCGGGGGCTCTCACCAATGAGCAGTTCTTC. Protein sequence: CASSVEAWAGALTNEQFF.

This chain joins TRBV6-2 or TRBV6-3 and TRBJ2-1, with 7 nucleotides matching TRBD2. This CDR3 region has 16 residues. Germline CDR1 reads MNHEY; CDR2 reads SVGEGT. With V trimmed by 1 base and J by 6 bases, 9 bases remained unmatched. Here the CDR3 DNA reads TGTGCCAGCAGTTACTATGGCGGGAGCGGTAGCAATGAGCAGTTCTTC. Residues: CASSYYGGSGSNEQFF.

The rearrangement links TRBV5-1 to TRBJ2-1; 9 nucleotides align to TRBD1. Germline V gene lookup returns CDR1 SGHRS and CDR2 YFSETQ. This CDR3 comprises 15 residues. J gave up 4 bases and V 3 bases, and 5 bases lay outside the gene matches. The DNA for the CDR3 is TGCGCCAGCAGCTCACAGGGGGCCTCGTACAATGAGCAGTTCTTC. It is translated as CASSSQGASYNEQFF. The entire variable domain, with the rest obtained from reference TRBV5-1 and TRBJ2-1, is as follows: KAGVTQTPRYLIKTRGQQVTLSCSPISGHRSVSWYQQTPGQGLQFLFEYFSETQRNKGNFPGRFSGRQFSNSRSEMNVSTLELGDSALYLCASSSQGASYNEQFFGPGTRLTVL.

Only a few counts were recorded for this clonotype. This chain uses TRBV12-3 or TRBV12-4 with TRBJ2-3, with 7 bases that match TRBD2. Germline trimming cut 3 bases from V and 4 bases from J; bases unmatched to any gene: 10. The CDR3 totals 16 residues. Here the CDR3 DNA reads TGTGCCAGCAGTTTCTGGGGGGGGGGTGAGGCAGATACGCAGTATTTT. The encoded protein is CASSFWGGGEADTQYF.

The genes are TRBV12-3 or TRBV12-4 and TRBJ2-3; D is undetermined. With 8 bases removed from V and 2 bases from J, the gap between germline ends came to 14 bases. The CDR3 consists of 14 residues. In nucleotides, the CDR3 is TGTGCCAGCGGAAACTATGAGGACACAGATACGCAGTATTTT. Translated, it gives CASGNYEDTDTQYF.

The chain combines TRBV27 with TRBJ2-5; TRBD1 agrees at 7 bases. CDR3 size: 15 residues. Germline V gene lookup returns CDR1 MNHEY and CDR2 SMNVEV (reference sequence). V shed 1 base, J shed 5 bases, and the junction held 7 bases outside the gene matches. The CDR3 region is CASSLWAGGRETQYF. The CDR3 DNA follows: TGTGCCAGCAGTTTATGGGCAGGGGGTCGGGAGACCCAGTACTTC.